The subject of this entry is one T cell receptor beta chain. What it binds is not known. Read sequence stops 3 residues before the CDR3 end, and the germline J gene provides the missing end. The entry originates in a study of T cells in women clearing cervical HPV infection. Clones were read by immunoSEQ multiplex PCR, and TCRdb kept only the in-frame ones, dropping some. The data include 25,000 to 35,000 clones; the top ten clones carry 20% to 25%. Broader study findings: Combining TCR richness with V gene abundances gave roughly 0.8 AUC.

Per germline, CDR1 SGHRS and CDR2 YFSETQ. J lost 4 bases, V lost 0 bases, and 7 bases had no gene match. The CDR3 extends over 15 amino acids. The chain employs TRBV5-1 and TRBJ2-7; 7 bases map to TRBD1. This sequence was found in a woman between 18 and 70 years old with a cervical HPV16 infection that either progressed to CIN3+ or cleared (not recorded which). The sequenced material came from blood buffy coat. The sequenced part of the CDR3 DNA is TGCGCCAGCAGCTTGGCGGCAGGGGGTCCGTACGAG. Translated, it gives CASSLAAGGPYE. The whole CDR3 reads CASSLAAGGPYEQYF.